Shown below are 20 T cell receptor beta chains from a single sample sequenced in a study of T-cell reconstitution after alpha-beta-depleted transplantation in children. Unique molecular identifiers were built into the TCRbeta library. TCRdb reprocessed the PCR reads via MiXCR and lists one record per CDR3 protein. The profile shows around 700,000 distinct CDR3 sequences, 13% of them singletons. The sequencing here drew on PBMCs, taken before TCRalphabeta/CD19-depleted stem cell transplant. Source of these receptors: a girl aged 2 to 10 with congenital amegakaryocytic thrombocytopenia, due to receive a stem cell transplant.

V usage is TRBV7-6 and J usage is TRBJ2-1; 12 bases are a match to TRBD2. Germline CDR1 SGHVS, CDR2 FNYEAQ. The CDR3 contains 16 residues. With 6 bases clipped from V and 9 bases from J, the junction kept 12 bases outside the gene matches. In DNA form, the CDR3 reads TGTGCCAGCAGTTACCGACTAGCGGGAGAATTTGGTGAGCAGTTCTTC. It translates to CASSYRLAGEFGEQFF.

The chain recombines TRBV4-1 with TRBJ2-3, with D tentatively TRBD1 (5 bases). V was clipped by 4 bases and J by 1 base, with 21 bases between them. The germline V gene encodes CDR1 MGHRA and CDR2 YSYEKL. The CDR3 runs to 18 residues. As DNA, the CDR3 is TGCGCCAGCAGCCCCATAGGGGTGGCGGATCCCCGCACAGATACGCAGTATTTT. Protein sequence: CASSPIGVADPRTDTQYF.

As regards this clonotype: The junction departs from germline at one end; a sequencing error may be responsible. The genes are TRBV19 and TRBJ1-1, with D maybe TRBD1 (5 bases). Germline CDR1 LNHDA, CDR2 SQIVND (reference sequence). The CDR3 has 14 amino acids. CDR3 sequence (DNA): TGTGCCAGTACTCCCCCAGGGAGGTGGACTGATGCTTTCTTT. Protein product: CASTPPGRWTDAFF.

The CDR3 DNA reads as TGTGCCACCAGCAGAGATGTGGGGAGGCAAGAGACCCAGTACTTC. It specifies CATSRDVGRQETQYF. This chain uses TRBV15 with TRBJ2-5; D is perhaps TRBD2 (6 bases). V gave up 0 bases and J gave up 2 bases, with 10 bases separating them. This CDR3 spans 15 amino acids. From germline, CDR1 is LNHNV and CDR2 YYDKDF (reference sequence). The complete variable domain, with remaining parts taken from reference TRBV15 and TRBJ2-5, reads DAMVIQNPRYQVTQFGKPVTLSCSQTLNHNVMYWYQQKSSQAPKLLFHYYDKDFNNEADTPDNFQSRRPNTSFCFLDIRSPGLGDTAMYLCATSRDVGRQETQYFGPGTRLLVL.

In its sample, this clonotype was seen many times. This chain joins TRBV20-1 and TRBJ2-5; D might be TRBD2 (6 bases). The CDR3 is made up of 14 amino acids. Germline assignment: CDR1 DFQATT and CDR2 SNEGSKA (reference sequence). V lost 3 bases and J 4 bases, leaving 15 bases between the germline ends. This chain's CDR3 is CSASRPYGRETQYF. The CDR3, as DNA: TGCAGTGCTAGTAGGCCCTACGGGAGAGAGACCCAGTACTTC.

Comment on this clonotype: An end of the junction differs from the germline gene, which may be a read error. The chain recombines TRBV5-1 with TRBJ2-5; no clear D gene. Germline V CDR1 and CDR2: SGHRS, YFSETQ. This CDR3 has 13 residues. This CDR3 is CASGLAQLETQYF. DNA of the CDR3: TGCGCCAGCGGCTTGGCCCAGCTGGAGACCCAGTACTTC.

Regarding this clonotype: Just one base apart from a much larger clone, this may be a read error. J is TRBJ2-2 and V is TRBV12-3 or TRBV12-4, with D uncertain. V was cut by 5 bases and J by 5 bases, with 21 bases left in between. The CDR3 spans 17 residues. CDR3 nucleotide sequence: TGTGCCAGCAGTCCTCCCCCACGGCAGAAAGATACCGGGGAGCTGTTTTTT. Amino acid sequence: CASSPPPRQKDTGELFF.

At least ten counts were recorded for this clonotype. V gene TRBV5-1 combines with J gene TRBJ2-3, with 10 bases that match TRBD2. The CDR3 has 16 residues. The germline V gene has CDR1 SGHRS and CDR2 YFSETQ. V was pared by 4 bases and J by 4 bases, with 9 bases of the junction left unmatched. As DNA, the CDR3 is TGCGCCAGCAGCGAGCGAGCGGGAGGGATCCCAGATACGCAGTATTTT. Encoded protein: CASSERAGGIPDTQYF.

This clonotype was seen at least ten times. The rearrangement joins TRBV6-5 to TRBJ1-1; no reliable D call. The CDR3 has 9 amino acids. Germline loops: CDR1 MNHEY, CDR2 SVGAGI. The V and J ends lost 8 bases and 6 bases respectively, with 4 bases between them. This CDR3 reads CASGPEAFF. Here the CDR3 DNA reads TGTGCCAGCGGGCCTGAAGCTTTCTTT.

This clonotype was recorded many times. This rearrangement joins TRBV27 to TRBJ2-2, with TRBD2 matching over 7 bases. Germline trimming cut 6 bases from V and 6 bases from J; bases unmatched to any gene: 7. The CDR3 length is 14 residues. Per germline, CDR1 MNHEY and CDR2 SMNVEV (reference sequence). The CDR3 sequence: CASRTWGGAGELFF. The CDR3 coding sequence is TGTGCCAGCAGGACCTGGGGAGGGGCCGGGGAGCTGTTTTTT.

The chain recombines TRBV19 with TRBJ2-1, with 7 positions matching TRBD2. The CDR3 is made up of 15 amino acids. The junction had 7 bases not matched to a gene; V was cut back by 3 bases and J by 5 bases. The V gene's germline CDR1 is LNHDA and CDR2 SQIVND (reference sequence). The CDR3 here is CASSIGREYHNEQFF. Here the CDR3 DNA reads TGTGCCAGTAGTATTGGGCGGGAGTACCACAATGAGCAGTTCTTC.

Note on this clonotype: A read error may be the cause here, since a much bigger clone is one base away. V and J are TRBV10-3 and TRBJ2-1; D may be TRBD1 or TRBD2 (5 bases each). The V gene's germline CDR1 is ENHRY and CDR2 SYGVKD. The CDR3 extends over 12 amino acids. The CDR3 protein is CATSDEGPWEFF. DNA of the CDR3: TGTGCCACCAGTGATGAGGGGCCGTGGGAGTTCTTC.

This clonotype was picked up many times. The chain links TRBV7-9 to TRBJ2-1, with 8 bases lining up with TRBD2. Trimming at V came to 11 bases and at J to 3 bases, leaving 6 bases not matched to a gene. The CDR3 runs to 13 residues. Germline V lookup: CDR1 SEHNR, CDR2 FQNEAQ (reference sequence). CDR3 loop: CAGSGTNYNEQFF. The CDR3 coding sequence is TGTGCCGGTAGCGGGACGAACTACAATGAGCAGTTCTTC. Together with reference TRBV7-9 and TRBJ2-1, the CDR3 gives the full variable domain: DTGVSQNPRHKITKRGQNVTFRCDPISEHNRLYWYRQTLGQGPEFLTYFQNEAQLEKSRLLSDRFSAERPKGSFSTLEIQRTEQGDSAMYLCAGSGTNYNEQFFGPGTRLTVL.

The chain has TRBV5-1 and TRBJ2-7; 9 positions match TRBD2. The CDR3 is made up of 15 amino acids. Germline CDR1 SGHRS, CDR2 YFSETQ. Trimming at V came to 4 bases and at J to 4 bases, leaving 9 bases not matched to a gene. The CDR3 DNA follows: TGCGCCAGCAGCCTAAAGCGGGAGGTGGGTTACGAGCAGTACTTC. Protein product: CASSLKREVGYEQYF.

This clonotype has ten or more counts. This sequence joins TRBV7-9 and TRBJ2-3; the D is unclear. Germline V lookup: CDR1 SEHNR, CDR2 FQNEAQ (reference sequence). This CDR3 spans 12 amino acids. V was pared by 5 bases and J by 6 bases, with 9 bases between. The chain's CDR3 is CASSPLKDTQYF. CDR3 bases: TGTGCCAGCAGCCCATTGAAGGATACGCAGTATTTT.

With respect to this clonotype: A read error may be the cause here, since a much bigger clone is one base away. V is TRBV20-1 and J is TRBJ2-3; no definite D call. The CDR3 has 13 amino acids. Germline V lookup: CDR1 DFQATT, CDR2 SNEGSKA (reference sequence). The CDR3 DNA reads TGCGGTGCTAGAGATCCCCCCGGATATACGCAGTATTTT. Its translation is CGARDPPGYTQYF.

This clonotype has only a few counts. V gene TRBV25-1 combines with J gene TRBJ2-7; D gene unclear. V was clipped by 3 bases and J by 2 bases, with 11 bases between them. CDR1 is MGHDK, CDR2 SYGVNS, per germline. The CDR3 has 14 amino acids. In DNA, the CDR3 is TGTGCCAGCAGTGATCCAGGACGGCCCTACGAGCAGTACTTC. This gives the protein CASSDPGRPYEQYF.

This clonotype was counted many times. The chain carries TRBV5-6 and TRBJ1-2; tentatively, D is TRBD1 (5 bases). Trimming cost V 1 base and J 2 bases, with 9 bases left between them. Germline CDR1 SGHDT, CDR2 YYEEEE. The CDR3 covers 14 residues. The CDR3 loop reads CASSLPRANYGYTF. The CDR3 nucleotides read TGTGCCAGCAGCTTGCCCAGGGCGAACTATGGCTACACCTTC.

This clonotype was counted ten times or more. The rearrangement uses TRBV29-1 and TRBJ1-2; a possible D gene is TRBD1 (5 bases). Germline V gene lookup returns CDR1 SQVTM and CDR2 ANQGSEA. This CDR3 has 16 residues. V was clipped by 1 base and J by 0 bases, with 15 bases between them. CDR3 nucleotide sequence: TGCAGCGTTGAAGGGGCGGGACCCCGCGCTAACTATGGCTACACCTTC. This codes for CSVEGAGPRANYGYTF.

In its sample, this clonotype was seen a few times. This chain uses TRBV29-1 with TRBJ1-2, with D perhaps matching TRBD1 (6 bases). V shed 4 bases and J shed 8 bases, with 14 bases lying between them. The germline V gene encodes CDR1 SQVTM and CDR2 ANQGSEA. The CDR3 covers 12 residues. CDR3 DNA sequence: TGCAGCGTTGGAGGGGGTGTATTGGGCTACACCTTC. Translating gives CSVGGGVLGYTF.